This T cell receptor beta chain was sequenced during a study of cytomegalovirus exposure and HLA in healthy donors. Turning to the study itself: The same platform was used for the roughly 120 validation repertoires as for the roughly 730 first-cohort repertoires, as reported in a later analysis.

Here immunoSEQ multiplex PCR was the method, and the copy in TCRdb shows in-frame clones only, minus some. The repertoire includes some 150,000 clones, roughly 89% of them detected once, and roughly 9.2% sits in the top ten. The germline V and J ends were trimmed by 3 bases and 2 bases, with 19 bases remaining between them. There are 17 residues in the CDR3. Germline CDR1 reads SGDLS; CDR2 reads YYNGEE. Points from the study as a whole: According to the study, roughly 160 TCR beta chains were cytomegalovirus-associated. Reportedly, diagnosis of cytomegalovirus status by the classifier showed high specificity and sensitivity. According to a later analysis, TCR clusters from the first cohort tended to co-occur in the approximately 130 validation repertoires.

The sample holds a few counts of this clone. Its target is unknown. V usage is TRBV9 and J usage is TRBJ2-3; D might be TRBD2 (7 bases). The clonotype comes from a woman younger than 30 in good health and CMV-seropositive. Specimen: PBMCs. The CDR3 DNA reads as TGTGCCAGCAGCGACCCGGGGGGCCTAGCGGACACAGATACGCAGTATTTT. This sequence encodes CASSDPGGLADTDTQYF.